This passage covers 21 T cell receptor beta chains from one sample sequenced in a study of identical twins (dated by TCRdb to about 2016). Library construction relied on 5' RACE. TCRdb lists the instrument as Illumina HiSeq 2000. TCRdb's own reprocessing of the public reads used fastp at Q25 and MiXCR and kept productive beta chains. Each CDR3 protein appears once, grouped with its most common genes and DNA. This sample gives around 490,000 distinct CDR3 sequences in total; approximately 20% of them show up just once. The ten largest make up more than 0.4% of the sample. Separately, the same data were catalogued under a study of yellow fever vaccine responses in identical twins.

Sequenced input: CD4+ T cells sorted from blood. The receptors come from a woman aged 18-29 years in good health.

This clonotype has a handful of counts. This chain uses TRBV20-1 with TRBJ2-7, with D possibly matching TRBD1 (5 bases). The CDR3 length is 15 residues. Per the germline V gene, CDR1 is DFQATT and CDR2 is SNEGSKA (reference sequence). With 3 bases removed from V and 3 bases from J, the gap between germline ends came to 18 bases. As DNA, the CDR3 is TGCAGTGCTAGGTCCGGGCCAAAGGGGCTCTACGAGCAGTACTTC. This sequence encodes CSARSGPKGLYEQYF.

The chain uses TRBV10-3 and TRBJ1-1; the D gene is possibly TRBD1 (6 bases). V was clipped by 5 bases and J by 0 bases, with 13 bases between them. Germline CDR1 is ENHRY and CDR2 is SYGVKD. The CDR3 length is 15 residues. In nucleotides, the CDR3 is TGTGCCATCAGTCTAAGACAGGCGATGAACACTGAAGCTTTCTTT. Protein product: CAISLRQAMNTEAFF.

The genes are TRBV20-1 and TRBJ1-5; D is perhaps TRBD1 (5 bases). CDR1 and CDR2 (germline): DFQATT, SNEGSKA (reference sequence). V dropped 4 bases and J dropped 0 bases, with 7 bases sitting between them. CDR3 size: 13 residues. The CDR3 sequence: CSAMGVSNQPQHF. CDR3 sequence (DNA): TGCAGTGCTATGGGGGTTAGCAATCAGCCCCAGCATTTT.

This clonotype was seen a few times. The V gene is TRBV27, the J gene TRBJ2-2, with 8 bases matching TRBD2. This CDR3 is built from 20 residues. Germline-derived CDR1 and CDR2 are MNHEY and SMNVEV (reference sequence). After removal of 5 bases from V and 5 bases from J, the junction contained 22 bases not matched to a gene. This CDR3 reads CASSPEAGDRLTSRTGELFF. In DNA, the CDR3 is TGTGCCAGCAGTCCCGAAGCGGGAGATCGGCTAACCTCTCGGACCGGGGAGCTGTTTTTT.

In its sample, this clonotype was seen many times. The V and J genes are TRBV5-1 and TRBJ2-1; the match to TRBD2 covers 14 bases. The ends lost 4 bases at V and 8 bases at J; junction bases unmatched: 8. The germline gives CDR1 SGHRS, CDR2 YFSETQ. There are 16 residues in the CDR3. In DNA form, the CDR3 reads TGCGCCAGCAGCATCCGACTAGCGGGAGGGCACGATGAGCAGTTCTTC. Protein: CASSIRLAGGHDEQFF.

The gene calls are TRBV7-9 and TRBJ2-7; TRBD1 agrees at 7 bases. The CDR3 covers 15 residues. Germline CDR1 is SEHNR and CDR2 is FQNEAQ (reference sequence). The trim removed 6 bases at V and 0 bases at J, leaving 8 bases unmatched. The chain's CDR3 is CASRSSRDSSYEQYF. For the CDR3, the DNA is TGTGCCAGCAGATCCAGCCGGGACAGCTCCTACGAGCAGTACTTC.

This chain links TRBV7-2 with TRBJ2-1; D uncertain. Germline CDR1 is SGHTA and CDR2 is FQGNSA. There are 15 residues in the CDR3. V was clipped by 1 base and J by 10 bases, with 17 bases between them. CDR3 sequence: CASSLEKVWATEQFF. The CDR3 DNA reads as TGTGCCAGCAGCTTAGAAAAGGTGTGGGCAACCGAGCAGTTCTTC.

This clonotype was seen a handful of times. The rearrangement uses TRBV12-3 or TRBV12-4 and TRBJ1-1; 8 positions agree with TRBD1. The length of the CDR3 is 14 residues. The trim removed 6 bases at V and 4 bases at J, leaving 7 bases unmatched. This CDR3 is CASRGLTGGTEAFF. The CDR3 DNA is TGTGCCAGCAGGGGGCTAACAGGGGGCACTGAAGCTTTCTTT.

The chain carries TRBV10-3 and TRBJ2-3; 11 positions match TRBD2. Germline assignment: CDR1 ENHRY and CDR2 SYGVKD. V gave up 10 bases and J gave up 7 bases; unmatched junction bases: 10. The CDR3 is 14 residues long. CDR3 nucleotide sequence: TGTGCCACCACAATTAGCGGGAGGGCGCATACGCAGTATTTT. This gives the protein CATTISGRAHTQYF.

The sample holds a few counts of this clonotype. The chain couples TRBV9 to TRBJ2-1, with D perhaps TRBD2 (5 bases). CDR3 size: 18 residues. Germline V CDR1 and CDR2: SGDLS, YYNGEE. Trimming removed 0 bases at V and 0 bases at J, with 16 bases between. CDR3 nucleotide sequence: TGTGCCAGCAGCGTAGGCGTTAGCGCCAAGAGCTCCTACAATGAGCAGTTCTTC. The encoded protein is CASSVGVSAKSSYNEQFF.

This rearrangement joins TRBV7-9 to TRBJ2-5, with a weak D call TRBD1 (5 bases). Per germline, CDR1 SEHNR and CDR2 FQNEAQ (reference sequence). V dropped 5 bases and J dropped 2 bases, with 18 bases sitting between them. The CDR3 is made up of 16 amino acids. The CDR3 sequence: CASSQRVGVLQETQYF. The CDR3 DNA is TGTGCCAGCAGCCAGCGTGTAGGGGTCCTACAAGAGACCCAGTACTTC.

The chain employs TRBV11-3 and TRBJ1-1; D call uncertain. Germline-derived CDR1 and CDR2 are SGHNT and YENEEA. Trimming left V 0 bases short and J 8 bases short, with 10 bases between. CDR3 length: 13 amino acids. The CDR3 nucleotides are TGTGCCAGCAGCTTAGATACGGCGGTAGAAGCTTTCTTT. Amino acids: CASSLDTAVEAFF.

This clonotype came up a few times. The chain uses TRBV5-1 and TRBJ2-2, with D possibly being TRBD1 (5 bases). Germline-derived CDR1 and CDR2 are SGHRS and YFSETQ. The CDR3 loop spans 13 amino acids. Trimming took off 3 bases at V and 8 bases at J, with 11 bases between the two ends. In nucleotides, the CDR3 is TGCGCCAGCAGCTGGCAGGGCGCTGGGGAGCTGTTTTTT. This translates into CASSWQGAGELFF.

This chain uses TRBV20-1 with TRBJ1-1; no clear D. V was shortened by 1 base and J by 0 bases, with 6 bases between the two germline ends. From germline, CDR1 is DFQATT and CDR2 SNEGSKA (reference sequence). This CDR3 spans 13 amino acids. The CDR3 bases are TGCAGTGCTAGAGCGGTCATGAACACTGAAGCTTTCTTT. It is translated as CSARAVMNTEAFF.

The CDR3 region is CASSAVNSYNSPLHF. In DNA, the CDR3 is TGTGCCAGCAGTGCAGTAAACTCCTATAATTCACCCCTCCACTTT. This chain uses TRBV6-1 with TRBJ1-6; D is undetermined. V was clipped by 4 bases and J by 0 bases, with 7 bases between them. The germline V gene encodes CDR1 MNHNS and CDR2 SASEGT. CDR3 length: 15 residues.

This rearrangement joins TRBV5-1 to TRBJ2-2, with 14 bases that match TRBD2. This CDR3 is 18 amino acids long. Trimming at V came to 5 bases and at J to 0 bases, leaving 6 bases not matched to a gene. Germline V gives CDR1 SGHRS, CDR2 YFSETQ. The CDR3 loop is CASRTGLAGAPNTGELFF. For the CDR3, the DNA is TGCGCCAGCAGGACGGGACTAGCGGGGGCCCCGAACACCGGGGAGCTGTTTTTT.

The CDR3 sequence: CASSLRQGPYEQYF. In DNA, the CDR3 is TGTGCCAGCTCACTCCGACAGGGTCCCTACGAGCAGTACTTC. The chain carries TRBV18 and TRBJ2-7; 7 nucleotides agree with TRBD1. J was trimmed by 2 bases and V by 4 bases; bases with no gene match: 5. The CDR3 has 14 residues. Germline V gene sequence: CDR1 KGHSH, CDR2 LQKENI.

The chain links TRBV7-9 to TRBJ2-1, with 7 positions matching TRBD2. This CDR3 has 16 amino acids. Germline CDR1 and CDR2: SEHNR and FQNEAQ (reference sequence). V gave up 4 bases and J gave up 2 bases; unmatched junction bases: 8. The DNA for the CDR3 is TGTGCCAGCAGCTCAACGACTAGCCCGACCTACAATGAGCAGTTCTTC. Its protein is CASSSTTSPTYNEQFF.

CDR3 residues: CSVLAGVNTGELFF. The DNA for the CDR3 is TGCAGCGTATTAGCGGGGGTGAACACCGGGGAGCTGTTTTTT. The chain combines TRBV29-1 with TRBJ2-2, with TRBD2 matching 9 bases. This CDR3 has 14 amino acids. With V trimmed by 6 bases and J by 1 base, 3 bases remained unmatched. Germline loops: CDR1 SQVTM, CDR2 ANQGSEA.

This sequence joins TRBV7-9 and TRBJ1-3; D gene unclear. The germline V and J ends were trimmed by 1 base and 0 bases, with 10 bases remaining between them. The CDR3 sequence is 16 residues long. Germline values: CDR1 SEHNR, CDR2 FQNEAQ (reference sequence). CDR3 region: CASSLDGSGSGNTIYF. In DNA, the CDR3 is TGTGCCAGCAGCTTAGATGGCAGTGGCTCTGGAAACACCATATATTTT.

This chain connects TRBV4-2 to TRBJ1-5, with 7 bases fitting TRBD1. With V trimmed by 4 bases and J by 1 base, 7 bases remained unmatched. In germline, CDR1 is LGHNA, CDR2 YNFKEQ. The CDR3 covers 16 residues. The CDR3: CASSRDREGSNQPQHF. The DNA of the CDR3 is TGTGCCAGCAGCCGAGACAGGGAAGGGAGCAATCAGCCCCAGCATTTT.